Following are 23 T cell receptor beta chains from one sample sequenced in a study of blood T cell repertoires in COVID-19. The repertoire was sequenced with immunoSEQ multiplex PCR; TCRdb's copy has only in-frame clones and lacks some. The table has over 110,000 clones, 70% to 90% seen once; the top ten hold roughly 30%. Sequencing was performed on peripheral blood. The source of these receptors is a human donor in a cohort sampled during active COVID-19.

The rearrangement uses TRBV6-6 and TRBJ1-1, with D unclear. Trimming cost V 2 bases and J 5 bases, with 9 bases left between them. Germline CDR1 reads MNHNY; CDR2 reads SVGAGI (reference sequence). CDR3 length: 13 amino acids. The DNA of the CDR3 is TGTGCCAGCAGTTACGAGGCGTGGACTGAAGCTTTCTTT. Its translation is CASSYEAWTEAFF.

The chain combines TRBV19 with TRBJ2-7; maybe TRBD1 (6 bases). In germline, CDR1 is LNHDA, CDR2 SQIVND (reference sequence). There are 14 residues in the CDR3. V was pared by 5 bases and J by 2 bases, with 13 bases between. CDR3 amino acids: CASSVQGGPYEQYF. The CDR3 region has the DNA TGTGCCAGTAGTGTACAGGGTGGCCCCTACGAGCAGTACTTC.

The chain recombines TRBV5-1 with TRBJ2-5; D might be TRBD2 (6 bases). This CDR3 spans 15 amino acids. Trimming left V 0 bases short and J 1 base short, with 10 bases between. The V gene's germline CDR1 is SGHRS and CDR2 YFSETQ. CDR3 sequence (DNA): TGCGCCAGCAGCTTGGTTGGGGGGATCCAAGAGACCCAGTACTTC. Protein sequence: CASSLVGGIQETQYF.

The table lists this clone with a few counts. The V and J genes are TRBV30 and TRBJ1-5, with D maybe TRBD1 (5 bases). This CDR3 region has 13 residues. Germline V gene lookup returns CDR1 GTSNPN and CDR2 SVGIG (reference sequence). V lost 2 bases to trimming and J lost 3 bases, with 8 bases between them. CDR3 residues: CAWSKGLNQPQHF. The DNA of the CDR3 is TGTGCCTGGAGTAAGGGACTCAATCAGCCCCAGCATTTT.

This chain connects TRBV24-1 to TRBJ2-7; 7 nucleotides match TRBD1. The CDR3 spans 15 residues. Germline V gives CDR1 KGHDR, CDR2 SFDVKD. The V segment lost 3 bases and the J segment 5 bases; nucleotides outside the gene matches: 9. The CDR3 sequence: CATSDTTGNNDEQYF. The CDR3 DNA reads as TGTGCCACCAGTGATACGACAGGGAACAATGACGAGCAGTACTTC.

This clone was detected only a few times. The chain combines TRBV29-1 with TRBJ1-5; D might be TRBD1 (6 bases). Per the germline V gene, CDR1 is SQVTM and CDR2 is ANQGSEA. Trimming cost V 7 bases and J 0 bases, with 10 bases left between them. The CDR3 length is 13 residues. As DNA, the CDR3 is TGCAGCGACCAGGGGAATAGCAATCAGCCCCAGCATTTT. Amino acid sequence: CSDQGNSNQPQHF. The full variable domain, with the rest looked up from reference TRBV29-1 and TRBJ1-5, is SAVISQKPSRDICQRGTSLTIQCQVDSQVTMMFWYRQQPGQSLTLIATANQGSEATYESGFVIDKFPISRPNLTFSTLTVSNMSPEDSSIYLCSDQGNSNQPQHFGDGTRLSIL.

The gene calls are TRBV7-9 and TRBJ2-4; 9 bases are shared with TRBD1. With 3 bases clipped from V and 7 bases from J, the junction kept 7 bases outside the gene matches. Germline-derived CDR1 and CDR2 are SEHNR and FQNEAQ (reference sequence). CDR3 length: 15 residues. CDR3 sequence: CASSLRDRAGNIQYF. The CDR3 coding sequence is TGTGCCAGCAGCTTGAGGGACAGGGCGGGGAACATTCAGTACTTC.

The chain combines TRBV2 with TRBJ2-6; D gene unclear. The CDR3 covers 14 residues. V was shortened by 7 bases and J by 1 base, with 8 bases between the two germline ends. Germline assignment: CDR1 SNHLY and CDR2 FYNNEI. The CDR3 nucleotides are TGTGCCAGCAATGACCCTTCTGGGGCCAACGTCCTGACTTTC. It codes for CASNDPSGANVLTF.

This clone was seen a few times. The rearrangement joins TRBV11-3 to TRBJ1-3; D not resolved. V lost 5 bases and J 4 bases, leaving 9 bases between the germline ends. The CDR3 runs to 13 residues. The germline V gene has CDR1 SGHNT and CDR2 YENEEA. The DNA of the CDR3 is TGTGCCAGCAGCACACAGAACGGAAACACCATATATTTT. Amino acid sequence: CASSTQNGNTIYF.

J is TRBJ1-4 and V is TRBV5-8; 12 positions agree with TRBD1. With 4 bases clipped from V and 0 bases from J, the junction kept 7 bases outside the gene matches. The V gene's germline CDR1 is SGHTS and CDR2 YDEGEE. This CDR3 spans 18 amino acids. CDR3 sequence: CASSKGQGAFATNEKLFF. DNA of the CDR3: TGTGCCAGCAGCAAGGGACAGGGGGCTTTCGCAACTAATGAAAAACTGTTTTTT. Full variable domain (remainder filled in from reference TRBV5-8 and TRBJ1-4): EAGVTQSPTHLIKTRGQQATLRCSPISGHTSVYWYQQALGLGLQFLLWYDEGEERNRGNFPPRFSGRQFPNYSSELNVNALELEDSALYLCASSKGQGAFATNEKLFFGSGTQLSVL.

The rearrangement joins TRBV30 to TRBJ1-5; a possible D gene is TRBD1 (6 bases). Germline CDR1 reads GTSNPN; CDR2 reads SVGIG (reference sequence). The CDR3 length is 15 residues. V lost 3 bases, J lost 2 bases, and 14 bases lay in between. The CDR3 here is CAWSATGRGNQPQHF. The CDR3 DNA is TGTGCCTGGAGCGCAACAGGGCGAGGCAATCAGCCCCAGCATTTT.

This sequence joins TRBV5-1 and TRBJ2-7, with D possibly TRBD2 on 5 matching bases. The ends were cut back, 4 bases at V and 5 bases at J, with 16 bases in the middle. The CDR3 loop spans 14 amino acids. The germline V gene has CDR1 SGHRS and CDR2 YFSETQ. The CDR3 DNA reads as TGCGCCAGCAGCCCCCGGACTGGCAGCAACGAGCAGTACTTC. Its translation is CASSPRTGSNEQYF.

V usage is TRBV3-1 (or the pseudogene TRBV3-2) and J usage is TRBJ2-3; TRBD2 agrees at 15 bases. The V and J ends lost 4 bases and 0 bases, in that order; junction bases with no gene match: 2. The CDR3 is 17 residues long. The germline V gene encodes CDR1 LGHDT and CDR2 YNNKEL (reference sequence). CDR3 nucleotide sequence: TGTGCCAGCAGCCGGGGACTAGCGGGGGGCAGCACAGATACGCAGTATTTT. This sequence encodes CASSRGLAGGSTDTQYF.

V and J are TRBV19 and TRBJ1-2; perhaps TRBD1 as D (5 bases). Trimming removed 5 bases from V and 4 bases from J, with 11 bases in between. The CDR3 totals 13 residues. Per germline, CDR1 LNHDA and CDR2 SQIVND (reference sequence). This chain's CDR3 is CASSPGLSYGYTF. CDR3 sequence (DNA): TGTGCCAGTAGTCCAGGGTTGAGCTATGGCTACACCTTC.

The chain employs TRBV6-1 and TRBJ1-3; a possible D gene is TRBD1 (5 bases). CDR1 and CDR2 (germline): MNHNS, SASEGT. The CDR3 consists of 16 residues. Trimming cost V 4 bases and J 0 bases, with 13 bases left between them. The CDR3 DNA reads TGTGCCAGCAGTGCTATGGGACTCCACTCTGGAAACACCATATATTTT. This encodes CASSAMGLHSGNTIYF.

This chain uses TRBV5-1 with TRBJ1-2; possible D gene TRBD1, 5 bases. Germline-derived CDR1 and CDR2 are SGHRS and YFSETQ. This CDR3 comprises 12 residues. Trimming stripped 0 bases from V and 8 bases from J, with 8 bases between. DNA for the CDR3: TGCGCCAGCAGCTTGGGAAGGGGAGGCTACACCTTC. Protein: CASSLGRGGYTF.

The chain combines TRBV12-3 or TRBV12-4 with TRBJ2-7, with 9 bases identical to TRBD1. The CDR3 sequence is 13 residues long. Unmatched junction bases numbered 5, after V lost 8 bases and J lost 3 bases. The CDR3 loop is CASSRQGVYEQYF. The CDR3 coding sequence is TGTGCCAGCTCCCGACAGGGGGTCTACGAGCAGTACTTC.

The rearrangement joins TRBV11-2 to TRBJ2-7, with a possible D match to TRBD2 (5 bases). V was clipped by 1 base and J by 5 bases, with 15 bases between them. This CDR3 spans 15 amino acids. Per germline, CDR1 SGHAT and CDR2 FQNNGV. The CDR3 DNA follows: TGTGCCAGCAGCTTAGTAGGGAGTATAGTTAACGAGCAGTACTTC. Its translation: CASSLVGSIVNEQYF.

This clone has more than one count but fewer than ten. This sequence joins TRBV6-2 or TRBV6-3 and TRBJ1-1; TRBD1 might be the D (5 bases). The CDR3 is 18 amino acids. Germline V gene lookup returns CDR1 MNHEY and CDR2 SVGEGT. V lost 2 bases and J 5 bases, leaving 24 bases between the germline ends. CDR3 DNA sequence: TGTGCCAGCAGTTACCGAATTTTACGGCGGGGCGGAGGGACTGAAGCTTTCTTT. Its protein product is CASSYRILRRGGGTEAFF.

The rearrangement links TRBV4-3 to TRBJ2-3, with 11 nucleotides matching TRBD2. V gave up 4 bases and J gave up 4 bases; unmatched junction bases: 10. This CDR3 spans 17 amino acids. Germline-derived CDR1 and CDR2 are LGHNA and YSLEER. The chain's CDR3 is CASSPTLLAGGADTQYF. The DNA for the CDR3 is TGCGCCAGCAGCCCAACCCTCCTAGCGGGGGGAGCAGATACGCAGTATTTT.

This chain joins TRBV6-5 and TRBJ1-5, with D possibly TRBD1 on 6 matching bases. The CDR3 length is 14 residues. Germline CDR1 is MNHEY and CDR2 is SVGAGI. The V and J ends lost 7 bases and 6 bases respectively, with 16 bases between them. The CDR3 spells CASTSGAQGQPQHF. CDR3 coding DNA: TGTGCCAGCACTTCAGGGGCCCAGGGTCAGCCCCAGCATTTT.

The V gene is TRBV7-8, the J gene TRBJ2-7; 7 nucleotides align to TRBD1. Germline loops: CDR1 SGHVS, CDR2 FQNEAQ. V was pared by 5 bases and J by 2 bases, with 6 bases of the junction left unmatched. The CDR3 has 14 residues. CDR3 in amino acids: CASSRDRVPYEQYF. For the CDR3, the DNA is TGTGCCAGCAGCCGCGACAGGGTCCCCTACGAGCAGTACTTC.

This clone has only one observation. V and J are TRBV6-5 and TRBJ2-2; TRBD1 agrees at 9 bases. The CDR3 totals 15 residues. V shed 6 bases and J 5 bases; nucleotides not matched to a gene: 7. Germline loops: CDR1 MNHEY, CDR2 SVGAGI. CDR3 protein: CASSGTGRVTGELFF. Written as DNA, the CDR3 is TGTGCCAGCAGCGGGACAGGGCGTGTGACCGGGGAGCTGTTTTTT.